A single sample is the source of the 7 T cell receptor beta chains below, sequenced in a study of post-analysis software for immune sequencing data. TCR beta cDNA libraries had unique molecular identifiers. Each CDR3 protein is one row after TCRdb ran MiXCR on the PCR reads. Among hundreds of thousands of distinct CDR3 sequences listed, roughly 45% were seen once. Their cognate antigens are unknown. Study-wide results and limits: Among a few TRBV segments more frequent in patients than controls were TRBV5-6, TRBV5-1 and TRBV20-1.

Sequencing was done on a sample of blood. The receptors here all came from a girl between 10 and 17 years old with multiple sclerosis.

The rearrangement uses TRBV24-1 and TRBJ2-1; TRBD2 matches at 10 bases. V gave up 1 base and J gave up 3 bases; unmatched junction bases: 11. The CDR3 sequence is 19 residues long. The germline V gene has CDR1 KGHDR and CDR2 SFDVKD. As DNA, the CDR3 is TGTGCCACCAGTGATTTCGCCAGCGGGAGGGCCTCTGGCTACAATGAGCAGTTCTTC. Residues: CATSDFASGRASGYNEQFF.

This rearrangement joins TRBV20-1 to TRBJ2-3; D remains unclear. Germline V gene lookup returns CDR1 DFQATT and CDR2 SNEGSKA (reference sequence). This CDR3 is 14 amino acids long. V lost 5 bases and J lost 3, with 15 bases in between. In DNA form, the CDR3 reads TGCAGTGCTCCGGATGCTTTTATTACAGATACGCAGTATTTT. It translates to CSAPDAFITDTQYF.

The rearrangement links TRBV12-3 or TRBV12-4 to TRBJ2-1; unclear D gene. The CDR3 consists of 12 residues. Trimming removed 6 bases from V and 5 bases from J, with 8 bases in between. CDR3 sequence: CASRYSDNEQFF. CDR3 coding DNA: TGTGCCAGCAGGTACTCGGACAATGAGCAGTTCTTC.

This rearrangement joins TRBV6-5 to TRBJ2-7; either TRBD1 or TRBD2 may fit D (5 bases each). From germline, CDR1 is MNHEY and CDR2 SVGAGI. V gave up 6 bases and J gave up 2 bases, with 11 bases separating them. The CDR3 totals 13 residues. The CDR3 DNA sequence: TGTGCCAGCAGACCAGGGAGAACCTACGAGCAGTACTTC. Protein product: CASRPGRTYEQYF.

This clonotype was recorded a few times. J is TRBJ1-2 and V is TRBV24-1; maybe TRBD1 (6 bases). CDR1 is KGHDR and CDR2 is SFDVKD in the germline V gene. Deletions cut 5 bases from V and 6 bases from J, with 9 bases between. The CDR3 totals 12 residues. This CDR3 reads CATSVTGHGYTF. Written as DNA, the CDR3 is TGTGCCACCAGTGTGACAGGTCATGGCTACACCTTC.

This clonotype was detected a few times. The rearrangement joins TRBV4-1 to TRBJ1-1; D perhaps matches TRBD1 (6 bases). Germline CDR1 is MGHRA and CDR2 is YSYEKL. The length of the CDR3 is 15 residues. V shed 3 bases and J shed 0 bases, with 11 bases lying between them. The CDR3 sequence is CASSHVGGVNTEAFF. In nucleotides, the CDR3 is TGCGCCAGCAGCCACGTGGGGGGCGTGAACACTGAAGCTTTCTTT.

This clonotype came up a few times. The chain uses TRBV7-9 and TRBJ2-5; D is unresolved. The V end was cut by 5 bases, the J end by 2 bases, with 15 bases between. This CDR3 is 15 amino acids long. Germline CDR1 and CDR2: SEHNR and FQNEAQ (reference sequence). The CDR3 bases are TGTGCCAGCAGCGCCGAACGGCAGCCGCAAGAGACCCAGTACTTC. Protein sequence: CASSAERQPQETQYF.